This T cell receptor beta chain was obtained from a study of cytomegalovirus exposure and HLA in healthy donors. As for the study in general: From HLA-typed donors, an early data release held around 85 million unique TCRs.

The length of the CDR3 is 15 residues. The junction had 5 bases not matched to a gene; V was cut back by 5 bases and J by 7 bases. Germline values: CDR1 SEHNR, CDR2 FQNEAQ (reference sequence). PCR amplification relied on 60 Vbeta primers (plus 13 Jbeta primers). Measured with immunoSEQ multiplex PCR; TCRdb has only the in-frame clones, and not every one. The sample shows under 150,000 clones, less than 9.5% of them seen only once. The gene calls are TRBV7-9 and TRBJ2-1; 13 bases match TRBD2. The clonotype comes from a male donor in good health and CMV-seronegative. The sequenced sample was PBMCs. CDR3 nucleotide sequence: TGTGCCAGCAGCCTACTAGCGGGGGGGCAGAATGAGCAGTTCTTC. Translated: CASSLLAGGQNEQFF.